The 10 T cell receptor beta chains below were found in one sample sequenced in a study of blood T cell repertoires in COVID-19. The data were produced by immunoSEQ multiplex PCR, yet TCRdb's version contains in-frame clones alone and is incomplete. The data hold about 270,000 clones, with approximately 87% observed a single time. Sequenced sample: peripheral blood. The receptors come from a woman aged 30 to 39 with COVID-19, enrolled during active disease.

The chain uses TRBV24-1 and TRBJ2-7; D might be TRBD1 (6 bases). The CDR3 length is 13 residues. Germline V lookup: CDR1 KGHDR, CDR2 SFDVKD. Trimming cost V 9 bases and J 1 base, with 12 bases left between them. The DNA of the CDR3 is TGTGCCACCCACCTGGGACAATCCTACGAGCAGTACTTC. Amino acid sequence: CATHLGQSYEQYF.

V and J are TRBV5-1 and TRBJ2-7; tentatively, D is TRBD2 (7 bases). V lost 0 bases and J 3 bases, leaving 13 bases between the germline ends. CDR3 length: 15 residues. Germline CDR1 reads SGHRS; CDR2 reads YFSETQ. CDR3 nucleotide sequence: TGCGCCAGCAGCTTGGATTGGGGGGGCCGCTACGAGCAGTACTTC. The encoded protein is CASSLDWGGRYEQYF. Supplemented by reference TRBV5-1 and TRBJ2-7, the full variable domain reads KAGVTQTPRYLIKTRGQQVTLSCSPISGHRSVSWYQQTPGQGLQFLFEYFSETQRNKGNFPGRFSGRQFSNSRSEMNVSTLELGDSALYLCASSLDWGGRYEQYFGPGTRLTVT.

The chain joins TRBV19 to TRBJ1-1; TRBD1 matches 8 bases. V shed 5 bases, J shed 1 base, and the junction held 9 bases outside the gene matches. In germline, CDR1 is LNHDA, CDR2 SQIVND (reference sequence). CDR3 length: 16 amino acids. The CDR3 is CASSSTDRVANTEAFF. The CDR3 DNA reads TGTGCCAGTAGTTCGACGGACAGGGTCGCGAACACTGAAGCTTTCTTT.

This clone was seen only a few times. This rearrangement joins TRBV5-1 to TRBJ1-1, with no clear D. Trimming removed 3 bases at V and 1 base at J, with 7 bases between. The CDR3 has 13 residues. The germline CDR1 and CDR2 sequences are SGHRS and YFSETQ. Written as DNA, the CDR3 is TGCGCCAGCAGCTCGAGAGAGAACACTGAAGCTTTCTTT. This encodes CASSSRENTEAFF.

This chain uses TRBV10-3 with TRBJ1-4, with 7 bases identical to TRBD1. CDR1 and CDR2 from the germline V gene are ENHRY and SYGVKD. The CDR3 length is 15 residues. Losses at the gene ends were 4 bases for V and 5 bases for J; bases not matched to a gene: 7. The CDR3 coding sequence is TGTGCCATCAGTGGCGGGACAGAAAGAAATGAAAAACTGTTTTTT. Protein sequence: CAISGGTERNEKLFF.

CDR3 amino acids: CASSQDGGGVRGEQFF. CDR3 DNA: TGTGCCAGCAGCCAAGATGGCGGGGGGGTCAGGGGTGAGCAGTTCTTC. The genes are TRBV4-2 and TRBJ2-1; 9 bases line up with TRBD2. CDR1 and CDR2 from the germline V gene are LGHNA and YNFKEQ. Germline trimming cut 0 bases from V and 9 bases from J; bases unmatched to any gene: 9. The CDR3 loop spans 16 amino acids.

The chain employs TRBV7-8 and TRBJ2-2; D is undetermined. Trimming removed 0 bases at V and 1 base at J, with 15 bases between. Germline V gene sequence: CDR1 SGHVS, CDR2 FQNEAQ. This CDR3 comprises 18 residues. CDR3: CASSLASTVSKNTGELFF. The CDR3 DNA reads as TGTGCCAGCAGCTTAGCGAGTACAGTCAGTAAGAACACCGGGGAGCTGTTTTTT.

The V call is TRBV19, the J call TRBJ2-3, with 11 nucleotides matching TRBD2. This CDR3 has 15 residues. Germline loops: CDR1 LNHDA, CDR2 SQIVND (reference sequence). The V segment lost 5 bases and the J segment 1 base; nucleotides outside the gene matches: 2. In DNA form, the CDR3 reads TGTGCCAGTAGTCTAGCGGGGGGCCGCACAGATACGCAGTATTTT. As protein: CASSLAGGRTDTQYF.

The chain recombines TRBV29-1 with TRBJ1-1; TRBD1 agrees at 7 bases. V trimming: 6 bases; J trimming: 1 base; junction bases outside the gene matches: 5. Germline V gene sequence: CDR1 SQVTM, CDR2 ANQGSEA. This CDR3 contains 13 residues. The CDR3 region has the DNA TGCAGCGTAGCCGGGACAGCGAACACTGAAGCTTTCTTT. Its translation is CSVAGTANTEAFF.

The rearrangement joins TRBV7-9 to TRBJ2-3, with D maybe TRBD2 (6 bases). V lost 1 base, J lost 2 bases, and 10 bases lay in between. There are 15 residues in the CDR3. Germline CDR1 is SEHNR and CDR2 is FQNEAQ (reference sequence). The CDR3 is CASSLVGEDTDTQYF. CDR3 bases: TGTGCCAGCAGCTTAGTAGGGGAGGACACAGATACGCAGTATTTT.